This is a list of T cell receptor beta chains from one sample in a study of blood T cell repertoires in COVID-19. Only in-frame clones appear in the TCRdb table, and some are missing; sequencing was by immunoSEQ multiplex PCR. This table holds around 190,000 clones, roughly 90% found once. Sequenced sample: peripheral blood. These receptors all come from a man aged 18 to 30 with active or convalescent COVID-19. CDR3s include the opening cysteine and the closing phenylalanine or tryptophan. A D gene is named only where the DNA matches it firmly. Clone size is shown for a subset of rows, as once, few, many or a class of expanded clone.

d_gene: TRBD1
abundance: -
len: 13
j_gene: TRBJ2-5
v_gene: TRBV3-1/TRBV3-2
CDR3aa: CASSAGGGATQYF
CDR3nt: TGTGCCAGCAGCGCAGGGGGCGGAGCGACCCAGTACTTC

d_gene: -
abundance: -
len: 14
j_gene: TRBJ1-5
v_gene: TRBV11-2
CDR3aa: CASSPTGLAQPQHF
CDR3nt: TGTGCCAGCAGCCCAACAGGGTTGGCGCAGCCCCAGCATTTT

d_gene: -
abundance: once
len: 13
j_gene: TRBJ1-2
v_gene: TRBV11-2
CDR3aa: CASSLLRVDGYTF
CDR3nt: TGTGCCAGCAGCTTACTGCGTGTGGATGGCTACACCTTC

d_gene: -
abundance: -
len: 16
j_gene: TRBJ1-1
v_gene: TRBV27
CDR3aa: CASRPIWGRRDTEAFF
CDR3nt: TGTGCCAGCAGACCCATTTGGGGGCGAAGAGACACTGAAGCTTTCTTT

d_gene: -
abundance: -
len: 13
j_gene: TRBJ2-5
v_gene: TRBV30
CDR3aa: CAWSTGHQETQYF
CDR3nt: TGTGCCTGGAGTACGGGACATCAAGAGACCCAGTACTTC

d_gene: TRBD2
abundance: -
len: 14
j_gene: TRBJ2-3
v_gene: TRBV14
CDR3aa: CASSPWLAGASQYF
CDR3nt: TGTGCCAGCAGCCCATGGCTAGCGGGGGCTTCGCAGTATTTT

d_gene: TRBD1
abundance: -
len: 15
j_gene: TRBJ2-7
v_gene: TRBV13
CDR3aa: CASSLGQVSSYEQYF
CDR3nt: TGTGCCAGCAGCTTGGGACAGGTGAGCTCCTACGAGCAGTACTTC

d_gene: TRBD2
abundance: -
len: 15
j_gene: TRBJ2-7
v_gene: TRBV27
CDR3aa: CASSPGTSIIYEQYF
CDR3nt: TGTGCCAGCAGTCCAGGGACTAGTATTATTTACGAGCAGTACTTC

d_gene: -
abundance: once
len: 14
j_gene: TRBJ1-1
v_gene: TRBV7-2
CDR3aa: CASSTTTGNTEAFF
CDR3nt: TGTGCCAGCAGCACTACGACAGGGAACACTGAAGCTTTCTTT

d_gene: TRBD1
abundance: -
len: 14
j_gene: TRBJ2-7
v_gene: TRBV6-2/TRBV6-3
CDR3aa: CASSDPGQIYEQYF
CDR3nt: TGTGCCAGCAGTGACCCGGGACAGATCTACGAGCAGTACTTC

d_gene: -
abundance: -
len: 13
j_gene: TRBJ1-2
v_gene: TRBV10-3
CDR3aa: CAISESVRGGYTF
CDR3nt: TGTGCCATCAGTGAGTCCGTCAGGGGAGGCTACACCTTC

d_gene: TRBD1
abundance: -
len: 16
j_gene: TRBJ1-6
v_gene: TRBV5-1
CDR3aa: CASSVGLGQGNSPLHF
CDR3nt: TGCGCCAGCAGCGTGGGACTCGGACAGGGGAATTCACCCCTCCACTTT

d_gene: -
abundance: -
len: 14
j_gene: TRBJ1-1
v_gene: TRBV5-6
CDR3aa: CASSLEGGRAEAFF
CDR3nt: TGTGCCAGCAGCTTGGAAGGAGGGCGGGCTGAAGCTTTCTTT

d_gene: -
abundance: -
len: 14
j_gene: TRBJ2-1
v_gene: TRBV7-9
CDR3aa: CASSLLPGYNEQFF
CDR3nt: TGTGCCAGCAGCTTACTTCCGGGGTACAATGAGCAGTTCTTC

d_gene: -
abundance: -
len: 14
j_gene: TRBJ2-2
v_gene: TRBV2
CDR3aa: CASSVRLNTGELFF
CDR3nt: TGTGCCAGCAGTGTGAGGCTAAACACCGGGGAGCTGTTTTTT

d_gene: -
abundance: few
len: 15
j_gene: TRBJ2-5
v_gene: TRBV7-8
CDR3aa: CASSFRGRPQETQYF
CDR3nt: TGTGCCAGCAGCTTTAGGGGAAGGCCCCAAGAGACCCAGTACTTC

d_gene: TRBD1
abundance: -
len: 13
j_gene: TRBJ1-1
v_gene: TRBV12-5
CDR3aa: CASGWTGNTEAFF
CDR3nt: TGTGCTAGTGGGTGGACAGGGAACACTGAAGCTTTCTTT

d_gene: TRBD2
abundance: -
len: 15
j_gene: TRBJ2-7
v_gene: TRBV4-2
CDR3aa: CASSQGVAGGYEQYF
CDR3nt: TGTGCCAGCAGCCAAGGGGTAGCGGGGGGCTACGAGCAGTACTTC

d_gene: -
abundance: -
len: 15
j_gene: TRBJ1-1
v_gene: TRBV6-5
CDR3aa: CASSYSYRGNTEAFF
CDR3nt: TGTGCCAGCAGTTACTCGTATAGGGGGAACACTGAAGCTTTCTTT

d_gene: -
abundance: -
len: 13
j_gene: TRBJ1-1
v_gene: TRBV12-3/TRBV12-4
CDR3aa: CASSPLRGAEAFF
CDR3nt: TGTGCCAGCAGTCCACTTCGGGGAGCTGAAGCTTTCTTT

d_gene: -
abundance: -
len: 15
j_gene: TRBJ1-1
v_gene: TRBV11-2
CDR3aa: CASSVNRAMNTEAFF
CDR3nt: TGTGCCAGCAGCGTTAACAGGGCCATGAACACTGAAGCTTTCTTT

d_gene: TRBD1
abundance: few
len: 14
j_gene: TRBJ1-2
v_gene: TRBV19
CDR3aa: CASSKGTGGAGYTF
CDR3nt: TGTGCCAGTAGTAAAGGGACAGGGGGTGCTGGCTACACCTTC

d_gene: -
abundance: -
len: 16
j_gene: TRBJ2-2
v_gene: TRBV19
CDR3aa: CASSMQASTNTGELFF
CDR3nt: TGTGCCAGTAGTATGCAGGCCTCCACCAACACCGGGGAGCTGTTTTTT

d_gene: TRBD1
abundance: -
len: 13
j_gene: TRBJ1-4
v_gene: TRBV12-3/TRBV12-4
CDR3aa: CATLDRRNEKLFF
CDR3nt: TGTGCCACCCTGGACAGGAGAAATGAAAAACTGTTTTTT

d_gene: -
abundance: -
len: 15
j_gene: TRBJ1-1
v_gene: TRBV5-1
CDR3aa: CASSLGGSRGAEAFF
CDR3nt: TGCGCCAGCAGCTTGGGCGGCTCCAGAGGTGCTGAAGCTTTCTTT

d_gene: -
abundance: -
len: 14
j_gene: TRBJ1-5
v_gene: TRBV6-5
CDR3aa: CASSILGRDQPQHF
CDR3nt: TGTGCCAGCAGTATTTTAGGGAGGGATCAGCCCCAGCATTTT

d_gene: TRBD1
abundance: -
len: 12
j_gene: TRBJ1-1
v_gene: TRBV29-1
CDR3aa: CSVITGGTEAFF
CDR3nt: TGCAGCGTTATCACAGGGGGCACGGAAGCTTTCTTT

d_gene: -
abundance: -
len: 16
j_gene: TRBJ1-5
v_gene: TRBV3-1/TRBV3-2
CDR3aa: CASSQDRRGEGQPQHF
CDR3nt: TGTGCCAGCAGCCAAGATCGCCGAGGGGAGGGTCAGCCCCAGCATTTT

d_gene: -
abundance: few
len: 15
j_gene: TRBJ2-7
v_gene: TRBV2
CDR3aa: CASRQEGGSTYEQYF
CDR3nt: TGTGCCAGCAGACAAGAGGGAGGATCTACCTACGAGCAGTACTTC

d_gene: TRBD1
abundance: -
len: 15
j_gene: TRBJ1-3
v_gene: TRBV4-2
CDR3aa: CASSPQTGAGNTIYF
CDR3nt: TGTGCCAGCAGCCCGCAGACAGGGGCTGGAAACACCATATATTTT

d_gene: -
abundance: -
len: 16
j_gene: TRBJ2-1
v_gene: TRBV6-1
CDR3aa: CASSARGAVSYNEQFF
CDR3nt: TGTGCCAGCAGTGCTCGCGGGGCAGTCTCCTACAATGAGCAGTTCTTC

d_gene: TRBD1
abundance: -
len: 15
j_gene: TRBJ1-1
v_gene: TRBV6-2/TRBV6-3
CDR3aa: CASSYSGQGPSEAFF
CDR3nt: TGTGCCAGCAGTTACTCTGGACAGGGGCCTTCTGAAGCTTTCTTT

d_gene: TRBD1
abundance: -
len: 13
j_gene: TRBJ2-7
v_gene: TRBV4-1
CDR3aa: CASSQGDSYEQYF
CDR3nt: TGCGCCAGCAGCCAAGGGGACAGCTACGAGCAGTACTTC

d_gene: -
abundance: -
len: 16
j_gene: TRBJ2-2
v_gene: TRBV19
CDR3aa: CASSLDGQFNTGELFF
CDR3nt: TGTGCCAGTAGCCTTGACGGACAGTTCAACACCGGGGAGCTGTTTTTT

d_gene: TRBD1
abundance: once
len: 14
j_gene: TRBJ2-2
v_gene: TRBV30
CDR3aa: CACTGGMNTGELFF
CDR3nt: TGTGCCTGTACAGGGGGAATGAACACCGGGGAGCTGTTTTTT

d_gene: TRBD1
abundance: -
len: 15
j_gene: TRBJ1-3
v_gene: TRBV2
CDR3aa: CASSEERGLGNTIYF
CDR3nt: TGTGCCAGCAGTGAGGAAAGGGGGCTCGGAAACACCATATATTTT

d_gene: TRBD2
abundance: -
len: 17
j_gene: TRBJ2-3
v_gene: TRBV5-5
CDR3aa: CASSLRYGGGAADTQYF
CDR3nt: TGTGCCAGCAGCTTAAGGTACGGCGGGGGGGCCGCAGATACGCAGTATTTT

d_gene: -
abundance: -
len: 15
j_gene: TRBJ1-2
v_gene: TRBV4-1
CDR3aa: CASSQEADRPYGYTF
CDR3nt: TGCGCCAGCAGCCAAGAAGCGGACCGGCCCTATGGCTACACCTTC

d_gene: TRBD2
abundance: -
len: 16
j_gene: TRBJ2-7
v_gene: TRBV5-6
CDR3aa: CASSLGSSGRVGEQYF
CDR3nt: TGTGCCAGCAGCTTGGGTTCTAGCGGGAGGGTGGGCGAGCAGTACTTC

d_gene: -
abundance: -
len: 14
j_gene: TRBJ1-5
v_gene: TRBV7-8
CDR3aa: CASSRSGERQPQHF
CDR3nt: TGTGCCAGCAGCCGGTCGGGGGAAAGGCAGCCCCAGCATTTT

d_gene: -
abundance: -
len: 12
j_gene: TRBJ1-3
v_gene: TRBV30
CDR3aa: CAWSVGDNPIYF
CDR3nt: TGTGCCTGGAGTGTCGGTGACAATCCCATATATTTT

d_gene: -
abundance: -
len: 14
j_gene: TRBJ2-1
v_gene: TRBV2
CDR3aa: CASVRESSYNEQFF
CDR3nt: TGTGCCAGCGTTCGCGAGAGCTCCTACAATGAGCAGTTCTTC

d_gene: TRBD1
abundance: -
len: 14
j_gene: TRBJ1-1
v_gene: TRBV19
CDR3aa: CASSRQGSDTEAFF
CDR3nt: TGTGCCAGTAGTCGACAGGGGTCGGATACTGAAGCTTTCTTT

d_gene: TRBD1
abundance: -
len: 19
j_gene: TRBJ1-2
v_gene: TRBV19
CDR3aa: CASSIPPGQGTRRNYGYTF
CDR3nt: TGTGCCAGTAGTATACCACCGGGACAGGGAACGAGAAGGAACTATGGCTACACCTTC

d_gene: -
abundance: -
len: 14
j_gene: TRBJ1-2
v_gene: TRBV6-2/TRBV6-3
CDR3aa: CASSLPGARHGYTF
CDR3nt: TGTGCCAGCAGCTTACCGGGTGCACGACATGGCTACACCTTC

d_gene: TRBD2
abundance: -
len: 16
j_gene: TRBJ2-5
v_gene: TRBV2
CDR3aa: CASSPGRLAGRETQYF
CDR3nt: TGTGCCAGCAGTCCAGGTAGACTAGCGGGACGGGAGACCCAGTACTTC

d_gene: -
abundance: few
len: 15
j_gene: TRBJ2-1
v_gene: TRBV11-2
CDR3aa: CASSLIMSSYNEQFF
CDR3nt: TGTGCCAGCAGCTTAATAATGTCGTCCTACAATGAGCAGTTCTTC

d_gene: -
abundance: -
len: 14
j_gene: TRBJ1-5
v_gene: TRBV30
CDR3aa: CAWSRGRRDQPQHF
CDR3nt: TGTGCCTGGAGCCGGGGTCGCCGGGATCAGCCCCAGCATTTT

d_gene: TRBD1
abundance: -
len: 14
j_gene: TRBJ1-5
v_gene: TRBV10-3
CDR3aa: CATRQGHSNQPQHF
CDR3nt: TGTGCCACCAGACAGGGACATAGCAATCAGCCCCAGCATTTT

d_gene: TRBD1
abundance: -
len: 16
j_gene: TRBJ1-2
v_gene: TRBV5-4
CDR3aa: CASSLDRGLPNYGYTF
CDR3nt: TGTGCCAGCAGCTTGGACAGGGGGCTTCCTAACTATGGCTACACCTTC

d_gene: -
abundance: -
len: 13
j_gene: TRBJ1-1
v_gene: TRBV11-2
CDR3aa: CASSLVSGTEAFF
CDR3nt: TGTGCCAGCAGCTTAGTATCGGGGACTGAAGCTTTCTTT

d_gene: -
abundance: -
len: 14
j_gene: TRBJ1-2
v_gene: TRBV3-1/TRBV3-2
CDR3aa: CASSQGAGKYGYTF
CDR3nt: TGTGCCAGCAGCCAAGGAGCAGGAAAATATGGCTACACCTTC

d_gene: -
abundance: -
len: 15
j_gene: TRBJ1-3
v_gene: TRBV30
CDR3aa: CAWSVEGSSGNTIYF
CDR3nt: TGTGCCTGGAGTGTAGAGGGTTCCTCTGGAAACACCATATATTTT